The entry below describes one TCR beta chain. The immunoSEQ assay was v3.0, run at survey level. Sequenced by immunoSEQ multiplex PCR; TCRdb stores in-frame clones only, minus some. The sample has roughly 28,000 clones, approximately 92% seen once. This entry belongs to a study of long-term antiretroviral therapy in people with HIV. CDR1 and CDR2 (germline): SGHVS, FQNEAQ. V lost 4 bases and J lost 5; bases outside the gene matches: 8. This CDR3 has 16 residues. This sequence was found in a woman aged 40 to 49 with HIV. The starting material was unsorted PBMCs, obtained 5.2 years after starting antiretroviral therapy. The rearrangement links TRBV7-8 to TRBJ1-5, with 10 nucleotides matching TRBD1. The CDR3 spells CASSSYAGTGDQPQHF. The CDR3 DNA reads as TGTGCCAGCAGCTCGTACGCCGGGACAGGGGATCAGCCCCAGCATTTT. The full variable domain, its missing parts supplied by reference TRBV7-8 and TRBJ1-5, is GAGVSQSPRYKVAKRGQDVALRCDPISGHVSLFWYQQALGQGPEFLTYFQNEAQLDKSGLPSDRFFAERPEGSVSTLKIQRTQQEDSAVYLCASSSYAGTGDQPQHFGDGTRLSIL.